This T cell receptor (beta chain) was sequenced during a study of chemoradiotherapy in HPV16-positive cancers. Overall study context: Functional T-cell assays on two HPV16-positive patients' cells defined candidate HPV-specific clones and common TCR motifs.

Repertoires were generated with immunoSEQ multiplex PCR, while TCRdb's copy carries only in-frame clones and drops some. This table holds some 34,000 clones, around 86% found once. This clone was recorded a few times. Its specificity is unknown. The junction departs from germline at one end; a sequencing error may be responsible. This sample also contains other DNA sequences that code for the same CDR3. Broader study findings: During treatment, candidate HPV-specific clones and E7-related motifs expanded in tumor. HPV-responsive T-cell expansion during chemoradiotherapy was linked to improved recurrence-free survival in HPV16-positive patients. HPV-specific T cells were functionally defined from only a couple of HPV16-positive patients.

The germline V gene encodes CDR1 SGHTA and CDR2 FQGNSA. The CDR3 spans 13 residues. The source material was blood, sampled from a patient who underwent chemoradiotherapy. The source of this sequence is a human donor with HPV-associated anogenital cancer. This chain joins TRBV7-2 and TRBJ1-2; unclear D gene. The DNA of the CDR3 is TGTGCCAGCAGCCTAGCGGCAAACTATGGCTACACCTTC. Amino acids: CASSLAANYGYTF.